This TCR beta chain was documented in a study of cytomegalovirus exposure and HLA in healthy donors. The data were produced by immunoSEQ multiplex PCR, yet TCRdb's version contains in-frame clones alone and is incomplete. The table includes 150,000 to 180,000 clones, 86% detected once. Trimming left V 4 bases short and J 0 bases short, with 13 bases between. CDR1 is SGHVS, CDR2 FQNEAQ, per germline. The CDR3 spans 16 residues. Sequencing was performed on PBMCs. This sequence originates from a man between 18 and 29 years old in good health and CMV-seropositive. The chain has TRBV7-8 and TRBJ2-1; a possible D gene is TRBD1 (6 bases). The CDR3 region has the DNA TGTGCCAGCAGCTCATACAGGGTGAGCTCCTACAATGAGCAGTTCTTC. Translation: CASSSYRVSSYNEQFF.